The 6 T cell receptor beta chains below come from one sample, sequenced in a study of technical replicates of blood from several donors (dated by TCRdb to 2017 to 2019). The method was the immunoSEQ multiplex PCR assay. TCRdb took this table from immuneACCESS and kept in-frame rearrangements with V and J called. Such tables lack part of the clones; where checked against another copy, unresolved V genes explain under half of the gap, and the rest is unexplained. Recorded for this sample are 80,000 or so clones; 96% of them occurred a single time. The ten largest clones take up more than 0.15% of the sample. Material: T cells isolated from PBMCs. These receptors were taken from a human donor in good health.

The rearrangement links TRBV10-3 to TRBJ2-1; 16 positions agree with TRBD2. This CDR3 region has 20 residues. The V and J ends lost 6 bases and 8 bases, in that order; junction bases with no gene match: 19. The germline gives CDR1 ENHRY, CDR2 SYGVKD. The CDR3, as DNA: TGTGCCATCAGCGTCCCGGGACTAGCGGGAGGGCCCTCACACGACCATGAGCAGTTCTTC. Residues: CAISVPGLAGGPSHDHEQFF.

The V call is TRBV5-6, the J call TRBJ1-3; the D gene is possibly TRBD1 (5 bases). The CDR3 runs to 15 residues. The germline V and J ends were trimmed by 1 base and 0 bases, with 8 bases remaining between them. From germline, CDR1 is SGHDT and CDR2 YYEEEE. This chain's CDR3 is CASSLFRDSGNTIYF. The CDR3 region has the DNA TGTGCCAGCAGCTTGTTCAGGGACTCTGGAAACACCATATATTTT.

The chain carries TRBV2 and TRBJ2-5, with 7 positions matching TRBD1. Germline lookup yields CDR1 SNHLY and CDR2 FYNNEI. V lost 7 bases to trimming and J lost 3 bases; unmatched junction nucleotides: 8. CDR3 length: 14 amino acids. The CDR3: CASKIGTAKETQYF. The CDR3 DNA sequence: TGTGCCAGCAAAATCGGGACAGCCAAAGAGACCCAGTACTTC.

The gene calls are TRBV6-6 and TRBJ2-3, with 12 bases aligning to TRBD2. The CDR3 spans 15 residues. V lost 2 bases, J lost 6 bases, and 3 bases stayed unmatched. Germline-derived CDR1 and CDR2 are MNHNY and SVGAGI (reference sequence). The CDR3 loop reads CASSYATSGSDTQYF. CDR3 sequence (DNA): TGTGCCAGCAGTTACGCGACTAGCGGGAGTGATACGCAGTATTTT.

For the CDR3, the DNA is TGTGCCAGCAGCCAAGACGGACTTAAGACCCAGTACTTC. Its translation: CASSQDGLKTQYF. The V gene is TRBV14, the J gene TRBJ2-5; a weak D match, TRBD2 (5 bases). CDR1 SGHDN and CDR2 FVKESK come from the germline V gene. V lost 0 bases to trimming and J lost 6 bases, with 8 bases between them. The CDR3 has 13 amino acids. The complete variable domain, with remaining parts taken from reference TRBV14 and TRBJ2-5, reads EAGVTQFPSHSVIEKGQTVTLRCDPISGHDNLYWYRRVMGKEIKFLLHFVKESKQDESGMPNNRFLAERTGGTYSTLKVQPAELEDSGVYFCASSQDGLKTQYFGPGTRLLVL.

The chain has TRBV5-4 and TRBJ1-1, with D perhaps matching TRBD1 (6 bases). V lost 0 bases, J lost 0 bases, and 9 bases lay in between. Germline assignment: CDR1 SGHNT and CDR2 YYREEE (reference sequence). There are 15 residues in the CDR3. CDR3 in DNA: TGTGCCAGCAGCTTGGATCAGGGGATGAACACTGAAGCTTTCTTT. The encoded protein is CASSLDQGMNTEAFF. Using reference TRBV5-4 and TRBJ1-1 for the parts outside the CDR3, the full variable domain is ETGVTQSPTHLIKTRGQQVTLRCSSQSGHNTVSWYQQALGQGPQFIFQYYREEENGRGNFPPRFSGLQFPNYSSELNVNALELDDSALYLCASSLDQGMNTEAFFGQGTRLTVV.